The 8 T cell receptor beta chains reported below all come from one sample, sequenced in a study of CD8 T cells in Susac syndrome. cDNA came from about 0.51 to 1 ug RNA primed by random hexamers. TCRdb fed the immunoSEQ multiplex PCR reads into MiXCR, producing one record per CDR3 protein. Among around 160,000 distinct CDR3 sequences, roughly 95% were seen once, and the ten largest hold 0.12% to 0.15%. The sequencing sample was made of CD4+ T cells from PBMCs. The source is a human donor in good health.

The rearrangement uses TRBV3-1 and TRBJ2-5; D call uncertain. The CDR3 totals 15 residues. The V gene's germline CDR1 is LGHDT and CDR2 YNNKEL (reference sequence). V dropped 2 bases and J dropped 2 bases, with 12 bases sitting between them. CDR3 DNA: TGTGCCAGCAGCCAATTCACGGGCCTTCAAGAGACCCAGTACTTC. Translating gives CASSQFTGLQETQYF.

The chain has TRBV4-1 and TRBJ2-5; D unresolved. CDR1 MGHRA and CDR2 YSYEKL come from the germline V gene. This CDR3 spans 16 amino acids. V was pared by 3 bases and J by 5 bases, with 19 bases between. The CDR3 coding sequence is TGCGCCAGCAGCCAGCTACCGGGCCAGTTTAGGGAGACCCAGTACTTC. Encoded protein: CASSQLPGQFRETQYF.

This chain uses TRBV4-1 with TRBJ1-1, with 7 bases lining up with TRBD1. The CDR3 extends over 14 amino acids. V trimming: 4 bases; J trimming: 11 bases; junction bases outside the gene matches: 13. The germline V gene encodes CDR1 MGHRA and CDR2 YSYEKL. CDR3 residues: CASSRGQTGTEAFF. The CDR3 nucleotides read TGCGCCAGCAGCCGAGGTCAGACCGGGACAGAGGCTTTCTTT.

The rearrangement joins TRBV14 to TRBJ2-3; D perhaps matches TRBD2 (6 bases). Trimming stripped 1 base from V and 1 base from J, with 12 bases between. The germline V gene encodes CDR1 SGHDN and CDR2 FVKESK. The CDR3 is 16 residues long. Written as DNA, the CDR3 is TGTGCCAGCAGCCAAGGACGGTGGGGGGGCACAGATACGCAGTATTTT. It translates to CASSQGRWGGTDTQYF.

This clonotype appeared once. The chain carries TRBV18 and TRBJ2-7, with unresolved D. V lost 5 bases and J 6 bases, leaving 17 bases between the germline ends. CDR1 is KGHSH, CDR2 LQKENI, per germline. The CDR3 loop spans 14 amino acids. The CDR3 bases are TGTGCCAGCTCAATGGACCACGGTGGCGGCGAGCAGTACTTC. It specifies CASSMDHGGGEQYF.

The CDR3 DNA is TGTGCCAGCAGTGACGTCGGGACAGGGGGCTTCAAGTTCTTC. Its protein is CASSDVGTGGFKFF. The chain couples TRBV6-1 to TRBJ2-1; 12 nucleotides line up with TRBD1. This CDR3 is built from 14 residues. V lost 3 bases to trimming and J lost 14 bases; unmatched junction nucleotides: 8. The germline V gene has CDR1 MNHNS and CDR2 SASEGT.

The chain recombines TRBV14 with TRBJ2-1, with D possibly being TRBD1 (5 bases). CDR1 and CDR2 (germline): SGHDN, FVKESK. This CDR3 is 12 amino acids long. With 4 bases removed from V and 11 bases from J, the gap between germline ends came to 12 bases. The CDR3 DNA is TGTGCCAGCAGCCCGAAGACAGTCAAGCAGTTCTTC. Protein product: CASSPKTVKQFF.

The chain carries TRBV18 and TRBJ1-1; possibly TRBD1 for D (6 bases). Germline assignment: CDR1 KGHSH and CDR2 LQKENI. This CDR3 comprises 15 residues. Trimming took off 5 bases at V and 1 base at J, with 14 bases between the two ends. The CDR3 sequence is CASSAGGGWNTEAFF. The CDR3 region has the DNA TGTGCCAGCTCAGCAGGAGGGGGTTGGAACACTGAAGCTTTCTTT.